Each of the 5 T cell receptor beta chains below was sequenced from the same sample in a study of T cell responses to AZD1222 COVID-19 vaccine. Some clones are missing from TCRdb's copy, which holds only in-frame ones; the method was immunoSEQ multiplex PCR. The profile shows 100,000 or so clones, 80% to 95% of them singletons. Here the sequenced sample was peripheral blood, taken 28 days after the second AZD1222 dose. These receptors all come from an adult who received the AZD1222 COVID-19 vaccine.

The J gene is TRBJ1-1, the V gene TRBV11-3, with 9 bases aligning to TRBD1. The CDR3 consists of 17 residues. J lost 1 base, V lost 1 base, and 7 bases had no gene match. Germline V gene data show CDR1 as SGHNT and CDR2 as YENEEA. CDR3 residues: CASSLGGTGKKNTEAFF. In DNA form, the CDR3 reads TGTGCCAGCAGCTTAGGGGGGACAGGGAAAAAGAACACTGAAGCTTTCTTT.

The rearrangement uses TRBV5-1 and TRBJ2-2, with 7 nucleotides matching TRBD1. CDR1 and CDR2 from the germline V gene are SGHRS and YFSETQ. The CDR3 is made up of 14 amino acids. Germline trimming cut 5 bases from V and 7 bases from J; bases unmatched to any gene: 8. CDR3 sequence reads: CASRSTGSDGELFF. The CDR3 DNA reads TGCGCCAGCAGGTCGACAGGGTCAGACGGGGAGCTGTTTTTT.

V and J are TRBV27 and TRBJ2-5; TRBD2 matches 8 bases. The end of the DNA aligns better with TRBJ2-7, so the J call may be wrong. Germline values: CDR1 MNHEY, CDR2 SMNVEV (reference sequence). The CDR3 sequence is 15 residues long. Written as DNA, the CDR3 is TGTGCCAGCAGTTTTCGGGGGGGGGCCTCCTACGAGCAGTACTTC. Amino acids: CASSFRGGASYEQYF.

The chain links TRBV28 to TRBJ1-5; the D is unclear. V dropped 1 base and J dropped 4 bases, with 14 bases sitting between them. CDR1 MDHEN and CDR2 SYDVKM come from the germline V gene. CDR3 size: 16 residues. CDR3 region: CASSLFSLAGNQPQHF. The DNA for the CDR3 is TGTGCCAGCAGTTTATTCAGTCTAGCTGGTAATCAGCCCCAGCATTTT.

The rearrangement uses TRBV7-2 and TRBJ2-1, with 8 bases aligning to TRBD2. Germline V lookup: CDR1 SGHTA, CDR2 FQGNSA. V lost 4 bases to trimming and J lost 2 bases; unmatched junction nucleotides: 7. This CDR3 region has 16 residues. The CDR3 bases are TGTGCCAGCAGCTCTGAAGCGGGGGCCACCTACAATGAGCAGTTCTTC. Translation: CASSSEAGATYNEQFF. Filled out from reference TRBV7-2 and TRBJ2-1, the complete variable domain reads GAGVSQSPSNKVTEKGKDVELRCDPISGHTALYWYRQSLGQGLEFLIYFQGNSAPDKSGLPSDRFSAERTGGSVSTLTIQRTQQEDSAVYLCASSSEAGATYNEQFFGPGTRLTVL.